This T cell receptor beta chain was profiled in a study of radiotherapy plus CTLA-4 blockade in lung cancer (dated by TCRdb to 2017 to 2018). For the study in its entirety: Among enrolled patients, roughly 20% had an objective response and 25% to 40% reached disease control.

In this study, focal radiation therapy paired with CTLA-4 blockade (ipilimumab) was tested in patients who had chemo-refractory metastatic non-small-cell lung cancer. Comment on this clone: Its binding antigen is unknown. Nothing much larger sits one base from this clone, and base qualities are not available.

Library construction relied on the immunoSEQ multiplex PCR assay. TCRdb stores this immuneACCESS table with in-frame sequences only. Part of the clones is absent; in the studies checked, under half of the shortfall reflects unresolved V genes, and no reason is known for the rest. The sample table lists about 77,000 clones, just under 75% of them with a count of one. The ten largest make up roughly 10% of the sample. The investigation overall reported the following: Early dynamic changes in blood T cell clones, together with increased serum interferon-beta after radiation, were reported as the strongest predictors of response. TCR clones derived from tumors expanded in peripheral blood after treatment with radiotherapy and ipilimumab.

This material consisted of peripheral blood, taken from a patient treated with radiotherapy plus ipilimumab. This receptor was obtained from a human donor with non-small cell lung cancer whose response to radiotherapy plus ipilimumab could not be evaluated.

CDR3 reads: CAWSREGARGNTIYF. The nucleotide sequence is TGTGCCTGGAGTCGGGAGGGGGCGCGTGGAAACACCATATATTTT. This chain joins TRBV30 to TRBJ1-3, with TRBD1 identical over 7 junction bases. V and J are trimmed by 2 bases and 3 bases, and the gene matches miss 7 bases of the junction. The germline V gene encodes CDR1 GTSNPN and CDR2 SVGIG (reference sequence). Reading from cysteine to phenylalanine, the CDR3 counts 15 amino acids. The retained sequence is limited to the CDR3, 45 bases, with the frame set at the first base.